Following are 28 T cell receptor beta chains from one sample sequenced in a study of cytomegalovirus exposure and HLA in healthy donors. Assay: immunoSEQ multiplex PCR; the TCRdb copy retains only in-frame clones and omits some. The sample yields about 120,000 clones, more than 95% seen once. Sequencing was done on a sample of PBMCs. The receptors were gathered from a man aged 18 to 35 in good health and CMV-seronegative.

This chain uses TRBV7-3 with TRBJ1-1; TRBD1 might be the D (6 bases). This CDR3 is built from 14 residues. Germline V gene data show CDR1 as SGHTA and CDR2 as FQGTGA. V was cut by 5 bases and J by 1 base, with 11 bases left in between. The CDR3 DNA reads TGTGCCAGCAGCCCGGGACACTCGAACACTGAAGCTTTCTTT. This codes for CASSPGHSNTEAFF.

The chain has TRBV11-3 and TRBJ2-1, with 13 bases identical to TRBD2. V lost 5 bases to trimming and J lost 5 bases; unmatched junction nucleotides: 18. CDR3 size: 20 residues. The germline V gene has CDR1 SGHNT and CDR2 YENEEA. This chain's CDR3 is CASSPNGLAGVMGRNNEQFF. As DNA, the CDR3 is TGTGCCAGCAGCCCCAATGGACTAGCGGGAGTTATGGGGCGCAACAATGAGCAGTTCTTC.

CDR3 DNA sequence: TGTGCCAGCAGCTTGGACCTTTTCCAGGGGGCGCGCATTGAAAAACTGTTTTTT. This encodes CASSLDLFQGARIEKLFF. V usage is TRBV28 and J usage is TRBJ1-4, with 8 bases identical to TRBD1. CDR3 length: 18 amino acids. The V gene's germline CDR1 is MDHEN and CDR2 SYDVKM. The junction had 19 bases not matched to a gene; V was cut back by 6 bases and J by 7 bases.

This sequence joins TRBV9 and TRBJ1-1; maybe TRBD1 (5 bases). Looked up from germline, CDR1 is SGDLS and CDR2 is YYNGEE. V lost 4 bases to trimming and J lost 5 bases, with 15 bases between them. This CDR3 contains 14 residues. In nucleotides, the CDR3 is TGTGCCAGCAGCCCCCTGGGGGGAGGTACTGAAGCTTTCTTT. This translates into CASSPLGGGTEAFF. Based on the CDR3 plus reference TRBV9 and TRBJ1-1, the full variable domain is DSGVTQTPKHLITATGQRVTLRCSPRSGDLSVYWYQQSLDQGLQFLIQYYNGEERAKGNILERFSAQQFPDLHSELNLSSLELGDSALYFCASSPLGGGTEAFFGQGTRLTVV.

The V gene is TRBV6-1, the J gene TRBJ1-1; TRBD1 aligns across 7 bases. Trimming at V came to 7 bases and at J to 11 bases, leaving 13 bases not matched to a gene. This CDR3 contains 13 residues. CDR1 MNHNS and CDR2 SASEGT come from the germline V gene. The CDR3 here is CASNTWDSVSAFF. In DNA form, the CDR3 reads TGTGCCAGCAACACCTGGGACAGCGTCTCGGCTTTCTTT.

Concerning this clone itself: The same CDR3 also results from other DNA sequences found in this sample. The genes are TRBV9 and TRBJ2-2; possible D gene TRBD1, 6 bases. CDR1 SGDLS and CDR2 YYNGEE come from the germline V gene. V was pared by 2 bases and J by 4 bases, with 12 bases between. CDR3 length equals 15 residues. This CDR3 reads CASSVGTSGTGELFF. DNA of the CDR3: TGTGCCAGCAGCGTTGGGACATCGGGCACCGGGGAGCTGTTTTTT.

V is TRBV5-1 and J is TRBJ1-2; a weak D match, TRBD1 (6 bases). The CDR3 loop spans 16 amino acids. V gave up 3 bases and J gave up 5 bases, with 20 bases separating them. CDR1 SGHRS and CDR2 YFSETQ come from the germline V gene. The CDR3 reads CASSSNTGMEIYGYTF. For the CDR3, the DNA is TGCGCCAGCAGCTCGAATACAGGGATGGAGATTTATGGCTACACCTTC.

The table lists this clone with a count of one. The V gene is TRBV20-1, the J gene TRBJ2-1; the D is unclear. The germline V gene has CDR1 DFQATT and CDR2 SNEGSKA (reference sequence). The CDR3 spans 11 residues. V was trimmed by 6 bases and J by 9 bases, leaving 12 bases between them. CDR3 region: CSAPLGLEQFF. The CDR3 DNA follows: TGCAGTGCCCCCCTGGGCCTTGAGCAGTTCTTC.

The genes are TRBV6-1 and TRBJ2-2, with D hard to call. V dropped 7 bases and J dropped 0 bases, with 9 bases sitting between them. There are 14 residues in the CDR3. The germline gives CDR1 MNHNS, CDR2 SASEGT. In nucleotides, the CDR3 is TGTGCCAGCATGGGCACGGCGAACACCGGGGAGCTGTTTTTT. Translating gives CASMGTANTGELFF.

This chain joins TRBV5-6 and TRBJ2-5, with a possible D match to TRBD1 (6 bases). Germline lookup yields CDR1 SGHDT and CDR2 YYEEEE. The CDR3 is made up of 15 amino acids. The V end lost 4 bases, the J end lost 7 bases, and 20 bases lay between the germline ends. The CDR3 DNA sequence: TGTGCCAGCAGCCTGGAGAGAGGGGGTTATGGGACCCAGTACTTC. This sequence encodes CASSLERGGYGTQYF.

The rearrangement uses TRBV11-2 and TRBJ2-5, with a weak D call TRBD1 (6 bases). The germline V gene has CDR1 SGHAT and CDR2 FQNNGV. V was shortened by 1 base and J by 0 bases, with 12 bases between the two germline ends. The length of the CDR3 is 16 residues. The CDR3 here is CASSLAPRGYQETQYF. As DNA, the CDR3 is TGTGCCAGCAGCTTAGCGCCGAGGGGGTACCAAGAGACCCAGTACTTC.

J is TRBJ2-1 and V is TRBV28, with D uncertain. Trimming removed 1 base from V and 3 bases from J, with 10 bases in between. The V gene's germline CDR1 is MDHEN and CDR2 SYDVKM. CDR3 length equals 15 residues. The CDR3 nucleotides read TGTGCCAGCAGTTTATTGGCTAGAGACTACAATGAGCAGTTCTTC. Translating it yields CASSLLARDYNEQFF.

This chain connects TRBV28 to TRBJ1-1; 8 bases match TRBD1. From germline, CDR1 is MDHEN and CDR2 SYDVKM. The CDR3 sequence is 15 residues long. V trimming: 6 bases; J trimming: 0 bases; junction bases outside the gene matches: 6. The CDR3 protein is CASSTLTGVNTEAFF. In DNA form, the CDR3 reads TGTGCCAGCAGCACCTTGACAGGGGTGAACACTGAAGCTTTCTTT.

The CDR3 region is CASSISGYRETQYF. CDR3 bases: TGTGCCAGTAGTATCTCGGGGTATCGGGAGACCCAGTACTTC. The genes are TRBV19 and TRBJ2-5, with D perhaps matching TRBD2 (5 bases). CDR3 size: 14 residues. Germline loops: CDR1 LNHDA, CDR2 SQIVND (reference sequence). V lost 3 bases, J lost 5 bases, and 13 bases lay in between.

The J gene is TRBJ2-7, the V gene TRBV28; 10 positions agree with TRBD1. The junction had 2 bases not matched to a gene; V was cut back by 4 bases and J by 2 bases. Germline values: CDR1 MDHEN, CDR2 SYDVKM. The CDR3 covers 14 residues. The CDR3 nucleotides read TGTGCCAGCAGTTGGGGACAGGGGCCCTACGAGCAGTACTTC. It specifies CASSWGQGPYEQYF.

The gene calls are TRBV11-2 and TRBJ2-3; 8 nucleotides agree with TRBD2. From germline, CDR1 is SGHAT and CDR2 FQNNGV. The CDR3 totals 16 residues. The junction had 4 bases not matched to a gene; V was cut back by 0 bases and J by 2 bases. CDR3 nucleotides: TGTGCCAGCAGCTTAGATCGAGCGGGAGACACAGATACGCAGTATTTT. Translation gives CASSLDRAGDTDTQYF.

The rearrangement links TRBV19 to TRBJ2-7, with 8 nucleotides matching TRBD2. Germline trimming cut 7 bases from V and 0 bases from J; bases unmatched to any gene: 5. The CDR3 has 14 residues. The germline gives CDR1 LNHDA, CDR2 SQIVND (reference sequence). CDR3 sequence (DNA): TGTGCCAGTACATTAGCGGGAAACTCCTACGAGCAGTACTTC. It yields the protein CASTLAGNSYEQYF.

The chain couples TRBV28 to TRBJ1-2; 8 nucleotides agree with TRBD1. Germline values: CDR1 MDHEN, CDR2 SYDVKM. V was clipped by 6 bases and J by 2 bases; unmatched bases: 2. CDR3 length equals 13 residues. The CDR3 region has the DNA TGTGCCAGCAGGGGGGACAGGAACTATGGCTACACCTTC. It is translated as CASRGDRNYGYTF.

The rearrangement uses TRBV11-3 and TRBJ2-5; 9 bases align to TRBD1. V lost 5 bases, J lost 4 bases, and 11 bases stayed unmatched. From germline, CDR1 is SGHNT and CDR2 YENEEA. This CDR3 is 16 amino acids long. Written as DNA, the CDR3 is TGTGCCAGCAGCCGTTACCCCGGGACAGGGCGAGAGACCCAGTACTTC. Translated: CASSRYPGTGRETQYF. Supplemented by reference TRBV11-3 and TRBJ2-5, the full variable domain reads EAGVVQSPRYKIIEKKQPVAFWCNPISGHNTLYWYLQNLGQGPELLIRYENEEAVDDSQLPKDRFSAERLKGVDSTLKIQPAELGDSAVYLCASSRYPGTGRETQYFGPGTRLLVL.

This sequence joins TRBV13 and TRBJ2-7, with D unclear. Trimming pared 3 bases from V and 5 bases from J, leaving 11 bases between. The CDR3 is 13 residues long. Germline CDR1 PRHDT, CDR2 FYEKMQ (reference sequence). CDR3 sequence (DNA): TGTGCCAGCAGCTTGGTCGTGGAGAACGAGCAGTACTTC. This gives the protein CASSLVVENEQYF.

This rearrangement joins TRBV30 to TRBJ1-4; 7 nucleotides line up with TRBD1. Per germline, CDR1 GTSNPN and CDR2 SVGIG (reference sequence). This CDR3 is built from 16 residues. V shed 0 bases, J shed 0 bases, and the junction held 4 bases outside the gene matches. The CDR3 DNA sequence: TGTGCCTGGAGTGTAGGGACAGTCTCAACTAATGAAAAACTGTTTTTT. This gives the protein CAWSVGTVSTNEKLFF.

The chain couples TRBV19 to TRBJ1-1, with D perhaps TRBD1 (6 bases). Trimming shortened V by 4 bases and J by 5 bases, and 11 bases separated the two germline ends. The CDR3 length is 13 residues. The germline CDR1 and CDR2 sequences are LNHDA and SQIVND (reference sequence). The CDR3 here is CASSTRGLTEAFF. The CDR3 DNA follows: TGTGCCAGTAGTACCAGGGGCCTGACTGAAGCTTTCTTT.

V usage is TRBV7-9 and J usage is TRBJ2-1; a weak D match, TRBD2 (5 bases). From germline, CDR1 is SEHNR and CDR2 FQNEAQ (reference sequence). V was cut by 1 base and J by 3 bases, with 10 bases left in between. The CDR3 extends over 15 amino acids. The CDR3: CASSLGTGNYNEQFF. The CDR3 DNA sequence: TGTGCCAGCAGCTTAGGGACGGGGAACTACAATGAGCAGTTCTTC. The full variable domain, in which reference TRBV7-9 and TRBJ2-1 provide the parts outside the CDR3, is DTGVSQNPRHKITKRGQNVTFRCDPISEHNRLYWYRQTLGQGPEFLTYFQNEAQLEKSRLLSDRFSAERPKGSFSTLEIQRTEQGDSAMYLCASSLGTGNYNEQFFGPGTRLTVL.

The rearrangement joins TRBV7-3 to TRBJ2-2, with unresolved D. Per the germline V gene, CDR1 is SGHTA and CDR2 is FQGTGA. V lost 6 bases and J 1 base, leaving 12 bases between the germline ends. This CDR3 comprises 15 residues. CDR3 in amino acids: CASSTSSMNTGELFF. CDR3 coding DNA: TGTGCCAGCAGTACATCCTCCATGAACACCGGGGAGCTGTTTTTT. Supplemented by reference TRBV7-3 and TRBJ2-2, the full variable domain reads GAGVSQTPSNKVTEKGKYVELRCDPISGHTALYWYRQSLGQGPEFLIYFQGTGAADDSGLPNDRFFAVRPEGSVSTLKIQRTERGDSAVYLCASSTSSMNTGELFFGEGSRLTVL.

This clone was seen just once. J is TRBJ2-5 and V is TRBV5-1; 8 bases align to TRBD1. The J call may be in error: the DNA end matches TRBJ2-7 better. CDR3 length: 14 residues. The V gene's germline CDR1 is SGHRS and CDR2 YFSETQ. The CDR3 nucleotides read TGCGCCAGCAGCCTGCAGCAGGGGGCTTACGAGCAGTACTTC. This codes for CASSLQQGAYEQYF.

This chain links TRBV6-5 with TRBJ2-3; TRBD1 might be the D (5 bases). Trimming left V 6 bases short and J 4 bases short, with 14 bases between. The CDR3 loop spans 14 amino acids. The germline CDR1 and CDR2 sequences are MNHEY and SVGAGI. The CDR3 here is CASSLLAGSDTQYF. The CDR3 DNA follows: TGTGCCAGCAGCCTTCTTGCAGGGTCAGATACGCAGTATTTT.

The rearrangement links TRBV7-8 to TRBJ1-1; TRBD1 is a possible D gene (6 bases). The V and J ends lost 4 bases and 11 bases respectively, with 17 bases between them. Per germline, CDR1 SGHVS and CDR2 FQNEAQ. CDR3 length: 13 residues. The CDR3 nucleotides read TGTGCCAGCAGCTCGGACAGAGCCCTTGGGGCTTTCTTT. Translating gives CASSSDRALGAFF. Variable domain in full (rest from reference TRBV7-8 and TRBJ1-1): GAGVSQSPRYKVAKRGQDVALRCDPISGHVSLFWYQQALGQGPEFLTYFQNEAQLDKSGLPSDRFFAERPEGSVSTLKIQRTQQEDSAVYLCASSSDRALGAFFGQGTRLTVV.

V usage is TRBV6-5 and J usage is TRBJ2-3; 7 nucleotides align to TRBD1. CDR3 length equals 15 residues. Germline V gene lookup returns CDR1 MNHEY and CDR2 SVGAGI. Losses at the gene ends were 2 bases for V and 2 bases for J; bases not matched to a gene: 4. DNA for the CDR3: TGTGCCAGCAGTTACAGGGGGCTGACCACAGATACGCAGTATTTT. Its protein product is CASSYRGLTTDTQYF.